These T cell receptor beta chains were read from a single sample in a study of long-term antiretroviral therapy in people with HIV. Assay: immunoSEQ multiplex PCR; the TCRdb copy retains only in-frame clones and omits some. The table has about 13,000 clones, roughly 80% seen once. The sequences come from unsorted PBMCs, collected 1.3 years after starting antiretroviral therapy. The receptors were gathered from a woman under 30 with HIV. Both conserved end residues are part of each CDR3. D genes are given only for firm matches. The size entry is marked missing in some rows and otherwise reads once, few, many or a size class.

d_call | clone_size | j_call | v_call | cdr3_aa | cdr3_nt
TRBD1 | . | TRBJ2-7 | TRBV2 | CASSLAGGSDEQYF | TGTGCCAGCAGCTTAGCAGGGGGTTCCGACGAGCAGTACTTC
TRBD1 | . | TRBJ2-7 | TRBV7-9 | CASSPTTGTGFNEQYF | TGTGCCAGCAGCCCAACTACCGGGACAGGGTTCAACGAGCAGTACTTC
. | . | TRBJ1-2 | TRBV27 | CASGLGTNYGYTF | TGTGCCAGTGGCCTGGGTACTAACTATGGCTACACCTTC
. | few | TRBJ2-7 | TRBV18 | CASSLLTGTYEQYF | TGTGCCAGCTCACTACTCACAGGTACCTACGAGCAGTACTTC
. | . | TRBJ1-2 | TRBV29-1 | CSVEGGDGYTF | TGCAGCGTTGAAGGGGGGGATGGCTACACCTTC
. | . | TRBJ2-5 | TRBV27 | CASSLSDSQETQYF | TGTGCCAGCAGTTTATCGGACAGCCAAGAGACCCAGTACTTC
TRBD1 | few | TRBJ2-5 | TRBV11-3 | CASSSDRDREETQYF | TGTGCCAGCAGCTCCGACCGGGACAGGGAGGAGACCCAGTACTTC
. | . | TRBJ2-1 | TRBV29-1 | CSVLDTSSYNEQFF | TGCAGCGTGTTGGACACCAGCTCCTACAATGAGCAGTTCTTC
TRBD1 | . | TRBJ1-2 | TRBV19 | CASREQGAGYGYTF | TGTGCCAGTCGCGAACAGGGGGCTGGCTATGGCTACACCTTC
TRBD2 | . | TRBJ2-1 | TRBV30 | CAWSALGLARNNEQFF | TGTGCCTGGAGTGCCCTGGGACTAGCGAGGAACAATGAGCAGTTCTTC
TRBD1 | . | TRBJ2-7 | TRBV5-6 | CASSLAGGDEQYF | TGTGCCAGCAGCTTGGCAGGGGGCGACGAGCAGTACTTC
TRBD1 | . | TRBJ2-1 | TRBV29-1 | CSVDRAQGNEQFF | TGCAGCGTGGACAGGGCTCAGGGCAATGAGCAGTTCTTC
. | . | TRBJ2-7 | TRBV6-6 | CASSYSLGLYEQYF | TGTGCCAGCAGTTACTCGTTGGGTCTCTACGAGCAGTACTTC
TRBD2 | . | TRBJ2-3 | TRBV19 | CASSMGLADTQYF | TGTGCCAGTAGTATGGGACTAGCAGATACGCAGTATTTT
. | . | TRBJ2-1 | TRBV12-5 | CASGLWSLNEQFF | TGTGCTAGTGGTTTGTGGTCCCTCAATGAGCAGTTCTTC
. | . | TRBJ2-5 | TRBV9 | CASSAPRGETQYF | TGTGCCAGCAGCGCCCCTAGAGGAGAGACCCAGTACTTC
. | . | TRBJ2-3 | TRBV4-2 | CASSPGPGGNTDTQYF | TGTGCCAGCAGCCCGGGACCGGGCGGGAATACAGATACGCAGTATTTT
. | . | TRBJ2-1 | TRBV9 | CASSVAPVSAHEQFF | TGTGCCAGCAGCGTAGCGCCTGTTTCCGCCCATGAGCAGTTCTTC
. | . | TRBJ2-1 | TRBV5-1 | CASSLGNNEQFF | TGCGCCAGCAGCTTAGGGAACAATGAGCAGTTCTTC
. | once | TRBJ2-7 | TRBV6-5 | CASSYSIGDRPDEQYF | TGTGCCAGCAGTTACTCGATAGGGGACCGTCCGGACGAGCAGTACTTC
. | . | TRBJ2-7 | TRBV28 | CASSAPVGEQYF | TGTGCCAGCAGTGCCCCTGTAGGGGAGCAGTACTTC
. | . | TRBJ1-2 | TRBV6-7 | CAGGRDGYTF | TGTGCGGGGGGAAGGGATGGCTACACCTTC
TRBD1 | few | TRBJ2-4 | TRBV7-3 | CASSYDRVAKNIQYF | TGTGCCAGCAGCTACGACAGGGTGGCCAAAAACATTCAGTACTTC
. | . | TRBJ2-7 | TRBV5-6 | CASSPGGNLYEQYF | TGTGCCAGCAGCCCAGGGGGGAACCTCTACGAGCAGTACTTC
TRBD1 | medium-sized | TRBJ1-4 | TRBV5-5 | CASRLARGATNEKLFF | TGTGCCAGCAGGCTCGCCAGGGGGGCAACTAATGAAAAACTGTTTTTT
. | . | TRBJ2-3 | TRBV5-1 | CASSLASNTDTQYF | TGCGCCAGCAGCTTGGCGTCGAATACAGATACGCAGTATTTT
TRBD1 | . | TRBJ1-1 | TRBV11-2 | CASSSRTGLRKAFF | TGTGCCAGCAGCTCCCGGACAGGTCTTAGAAAAGCTTTCTTT
. | . | TRBJ1-5 | TRBV6-1 | CASSDRTAGNQPQHF | TGTGCCAGCAGTGATCGGACAGCGGGCAATCAGCCCCAGCATTTT
. | once | TRBJ1-2 | TRBV27 | CASSLKGQYYGYTF | TGTGCCAGCAGTTTAAAGGGGCAATACTATGGCTACACCTTC
TRBD1 | . | TRBJ2-4 | TRBV28 | CASSYSGQYKNIQYF | TGTGCCAGCAGTTATTCGGGACAGTACAAAAACATTCAGTACTTC
. | . | TRBJ2-4 | TRBV9 | CASSVGGIQYF | TGTGCCAGCAGCGTAGGGGGAATTCAGTACTTC
. | . | TRBJ2-7 | TRBV19 | CASSPNGGKQYF | TGTGCCAGTAGCCCCAATGGGGGCAAGCAGTACTTC
TRBD1 | . | TRBJ2-5 | TRBV25-1 | CASSVDRVATQYF | TGTGCCAGCAGTGTGGACAGGGTCGCGACCCAGTACTTC
TRBD2 | once | TRBJ2-7 | TRBV27 | CASSLGGTSYEQYF | TGTGCCAGCAGTTTGGGGGGGACCTCCTACGAGCAGTACTTC
TRBD1 | . | TRBJ2-7 | TRBV19 | CASSMGTGRMSEQYF | TGTGCCAGTAGTATGGGGACAGGGCGTATGAGCGAGCAGTACTTC
. | few | TRBJ1-5 | TRBV6-1 | CASGEFRDQPQHF | TGTGCCAGCGGTGAGTTTCGGGACCAGCCCCAGCATTTT
. | . | TRBJ1-6 | TRBV5-8 | CASSLEPHRAGYNSPLHF | TGTGCCAGCAGCTTGGAACCCCACAGGGCGGGCTATAATTCACCCCTCCACTTT
. | . | TRBJ1-1 | TRBV21-1 | CASRHGTAYEAFF | TGTGCCAGCAGGCACGGGACAGCTTATGAAGCTTTCTTT
TRBD2 | . | TRBJ2-7 | TRBV30 | CAWSVFASGGSYEQYF | TGTGCCTGGAGTGTATTTGCTAGCGGGGGATCCTACGAGCAGTACTTC
. | . | TRBJ1-4 | TRBV7-9 | CASSLLNGEKLFF | TGTGCCAGCAGCTTATTAAATGGCGAAAAACTGTTTTTT
TRBD2 | . | TRBJ2-1 | TRBV5-1 | CASTPQVAGANEQFF | TGCGCCAGCACCCCACAGGTAGCGGGAGCGAATGAGCAGTTCTTC
. | . | TRBJ1-6 | TRBV6-5 | CASSYSPSGPDSPLHF | TGTGCCAGCAGTTACTCCCCCAGCGGCCCCGATTCACCCCTCCACTTT